This T cell receptor beta chain is from a study of blood T cell repertoires in COVID-19. On the study more broadly: T cells, B-cell-depleted T cells, or PBMCs provided the cDNA or gDNA that served as material.

This clone was observed a single time. Using immunoSEQ multiplex PCR, the repertoire was profiled, and TCRdb retains in-frame clones only, with some absent. The data contain under 150,000 clones, about nine tenths of them singletons. The CDR3 length is 15 residues. With V trimmed by 7 bases and J by 0 bases, 6 bases remained unmatched. Germline-derived CDR1 and CDR2 are LNHDA and SQIVND (reference sequence). The chain employs TRBV19 and TRBJ1-3, with 7 positions matching TRBD1. This TCR was recovered from a woman aged 45-65 years with acute or convalescent COVID-19. The sequencing sample was made of peripheral blood. The CDR3 protein is CASTKTGYSGNTIYF. The CDR3, as DNA: TGTGCCAGTACCAAGACAGGGTACTCTGGAAACACCATATATTTT.